This TCR beta chain emerged from a study of T-cell reconstitution after alpha-beta-depleted transplantation in children. General observations from the study: Alpha-beta T cells about two months after transplant reportedly derived from several hundred expanded graft clones. T-cell numbers and diversity, one year after transplant, stemmed largely from T cells that were newly produced.

It was with unique molecular identifiers that the TCRbeta library was prepared. TCRdb redid the calling of the PCR reads with MiXCR, one entry per CDR3 protein. The sample lists about a million distinct CDR3 sequences, around 30% occurring once. On this clonotype itself: What it binds is not known.

The sequence came from a boy in the first two years of life who had a stem cell transplant for SCID, so the T cells may come from the graft donor. The specimen was PBMCs, mostly from graft donor cells, collected 360 days after TCRalphabeta/CD19-depleted stem cell transplant.

The CDR3 nucleotides read TGCAGCGCCGAGAAGACAGAAAACATTCAGTACTTC. The encoded protein is CSAEKTENIQYF. The rearrangement links TRBV29-1 to TRBJ2-4; TRBD1 is a possible D gene (5 bases). From germline, CDR1 is SQVTM and CDR2 ANQGSEA. The V end lost 7 bases, the J end lost 5 bases, and 12 bases lay between the germline ends. CDR3 length: 12 amino acids.